Below, 9 T cell receptor beta chains from the same sample are listed, as sequenced in a study of T cell responses to AZD1222 COVID-19 vaccine. Using immunoSEQ multiplex PCR, the repertoire was profiled, and TCRdb retains in-frame clones only, with some absent. The sample records about 150,000 clones, about nine tenths being singletons. The sequencing used peripheral blood, collected on day 0 of AZD1222 vaccination. The receptors shown here come from an adult in good health.

The rearrangement uses TRBV28 and TRBJ1-2; D remains ambiguous. CDR1 is MDHEN, CDR2 SYDVKM, per germline. Trimming cost V 3 bases and J 6 bases, with 11 bases left between them. There are 13 residues in the CDR3. The CDR3 protein is CASSLSGQHGYTF. CDR3 sequence (DNA): TGTGCCAGCAGTTTGAGCGGCCAACATGGCTACACCTTC.

The chain joins TRBV6-5 to TRBJ1-2, with 9 nucleotides matching TRBD1. After removal of 5 bases from V and 6 bases from J, the junction contained 10 bases not matched to a gene. The CDR3 length is 15 residues. In germline, CDR1 is MNHEY, CDR2 SVGAGI. The CDR3 here is CASSRRDRELNGYTF. The CDR3 DNA sequence: TGTGCCAGCAGTCGCCGGGACAGGGAGTTGAATGGCTACACCTTC.

J is TRBJ2-2 and V is TRBV2, with 9 bases fitting TRBD1. Germline V gene data show CDR1 as SNHLY and CDR2 as FYNNEI. V shed 9 bases, J shed 4 bases, and the junction held 6 bases outside the gene matches. The CDR3 runs to 14 residues. The CDR3 coding sequence is TGTGCCAGTACAGGGGGCAGAAGCACCGGGGAGCTGTTTTTT. Its protein product is CASTGGRSTGELFF.

The J gene is TRBJ2-7, the V gene TRBV19; TRBD2 matches 10 bases. CDR3 length: 14 amino acids. The germline V gene encodes CDR1 LNHDA and CDR2 SQIVND (reference sequence). Trimming at V came to 4 bases and at J to 4 bases, leaving 4 bases not matched to a gene. The CDR3 protein is CASSKGLATYEQYF. CDR3 DNA: TGTGCCAGTAGTAAGGGACTAGCGACTTACGAGCAGTACTTC.

This clone was recorded only once. The chain is built from TRBV18 and TRBJ1-1; D unclear. Looked up from germline, CDR1 is KGHSH and CDR2 is LQKENI. This CDR3 is 15 amino acids long. V was cut by 3 bases and J by 1 base, with 12 bases left in between. The CDR3 coding sequence is TGTGCCAGCTCACCCTCTGGACCGCAGAACACTGAAGCTTTCTTT. Encoded protein: CASSPSGPQNTEAFF.

The rearrangement joins TRBV14 to TRBJ2-1; the D is unclear. This CDR3 region has 13 residues. From germline, CDR1 is SGHDN and CDR2 FVKESK. V was clipped by 0 bases and J by 8 bases, with 8 bases between them. CDR3 region: CASSQDPRDEQFF. The CDR3 coding sequence is TGTGCCAGCAGCCAAGATCCCCGCGATGAGCAGTTCTTC.

The chain joins TRBV3-1 (or the pseudogene TRBV3-2) to TRBJ2-2, with D perhaps TRBD1 (6 bases). Trimming removed 1 base at V and 4 bases at J, with 16 bases between. The CDR3 is made up of 17 amino acids. CDR1 is LGHDT, CDR2 YNNKEL, per germline (reference sequence). CDR3 loop: CASSQVPQGLGTGELFF. The CDR3 DNA reads TGTGCCAGCAGCCAAGTCCCACAGGGCCTTGGCACCGGGGAGCTGTTTTTT.

There are a few counts of this clone. The J gene is TRBJ2-1, the V gene TRBV19; 11 bases are a match to TRBD1. Germline V CDR1 and CDR2: LNHDA, SQIVND (reference sequence). V was pared by 8 bases and J by 5 bases, with 8 bases of the junction left unmatched. This CDR3 region has 15 residues. For the CDR3, the DNA is TGTGCCAGTTCCCTTGGACAGGGGGCCAACAATGAGCAGTTCTTC. Its translation: CASSLGQGANNEQFF.

The chain is built from TRBV13 and TRBJ1-2; 11 nucleotides match TRBD1. This CDR3 is built from 15 residues. V dropped 5 bases and J dropped 3; count of bases not matched to a gene: 5. Germline lookup yields CDR1 PRHDT and CDR2 FYEKMQ (reference sequence). Here the CDR3 DNA reads TGTGCCAGCAGCCCTGGGACAGGGGGTCACTATGGCTACACCTTC. Translation: CASSPGTGGHYGYTF.